This T cell receptor (beta chain) originates from a study of T cells in Graves' hyperthyroidism and ophthalmopathy (dated by TCRdb to the late 2010s). About the investigation overall: Peripheral blood samples were taken at initial diagnosis, before any treatment was given. A discovery cohort of about a hundred patients, about 40 with Graves' ophthalmopathy and fewer than 65 with stable Graves' hyperthyroidism, was used to find distinguishing TCR V-J signatures. Prospective prediction of ophthalmopathy was tested in an independent validation cohort consisting of under 20 hyperthyroidism patients and some 16 patients who later progressed to ophthalmopathy. The 75 to 100 discovery patients were randomly split 7:3 into training and test sets. The study also compared thyroid tissue and blood T-cell repertoires from 6 or 7 Graves' hyperthyroidism patients. Once sampling was done, hyperthyroidism patients were given methimazole at a starting dose of 30 mg daily, whereas ophthalmopathy patients were given high-dose intravenous methylprednisolone. TCR Vbeta CDR3 sequencing of approximately 140 peripheral blood samples (approximately 44 ophthalmopathy, 70 to 85 hyperthyroidism and roughly 17 progressor patients) is reported in the paper. Points the paper makes about the study in general: In validation, the model predicted progression to ophthalmopathy with 55% to 71% sensitivity and 72.22% specificity, a median of about 6.7 months before onset. Sample size was not statistically predetermined, and investigators were not blinded to group allocation. Most expanded thyroid clonotypes (frequency above 0.001) were also found in blood, which suggests that blood repertoires may mirror thyroid immune responses. Ophthalmopathy was separated from stable hyperthyroidism by a 13 V-J signature model, with approximately 85% sensitivity and roughly 81% specificity obtained in cross-validation and 80%/75% obtained in testing.

Turning to this clonotype: No antigen is known for it. One base away there is no much larger clone; base qualities are not given.

Amplification of TCR beta CDR3 regions was carried out from RNA transcripts. For the first round of RT-PCR on the TCR CDR3, the HTBI primer set was used together with the Qiagen OneStep RT-PCR kit. Libraries were constructed in a second round of multiplex PCR, after which size selection and purification were carried out. Paired-end sequencing of the libraries was performed with 100 bp reads on an Illumina HiSeq2000. The original methods were these. Raw data were processed with SOAPnuke, discarding reads with adapters, uncalled bases, mean Phred below 15, or no exact constant-primer or identifier match. High-quality paired reads were merged using COPE v1.2.5, and each unique nucleotide sequence was defined as a clonotype. Clonotypes were aligned to IMGT TRBV, TRBD and TRBJ reference segments using MiTCR v1.1. Only V-J combinations with frequency above 0.0001, covering approximately 99% of repertoires, were analysed. A TCS score was defined as the ratio between F50 (clonal expansion) and ExV (chaos), using BLOSUM62-based TCRdist between CDR3 peptides within each V-J. Welch's t-statistics and random forest reduced fewer than 600 V-J features to about 13, which were used in a naive Bayes classifier (R e1071). Starting from the raw public reads, TCRdb applied fastp trimming at Q25, assembled clones with MiXCR and retained in-frame beta chains. Rows with a matching CDR3 protein are joined into one entry that keeps the most common DNA and genes. These V and J calls are TCRdb output, not the study's own analysis. This sample is represented by hundreds of thousands of distinct CDR3 sequences; roughly 20% of them were singletons. The ten largest account for over 30% of the sample.

Ophthalmopathy patients had moderately to severely active disease, with a Clinical Activity Score of 3 or more, a NOSPECS grade of 4 or more, and a disease duration of less than 3 months. The study excluded patients with uncontrolled infections, other autoimmune diseases, pregnancy or lactation. Diagnoses relied on clinical symptoms, serum thyroxine and TRAb, thyroid ultrasound and orbital computed tomography. Ficoll-Paque density gradient centrifugation was used to isolate PBMCs from 9.5 to 10 ml of fresh peripheral blood. Total RNA was extracted with Trizol reagent, and quality was checked on an Agilent 2100 Bioanalyzer. The clonotype originates from a man aged 30 to 45 with Graves' ophthalmopathy. The sample comprised blood.

The DNA sequence is given as TGTGCCAGCAGCCAAGAAAGTACTGCAACTAATGAAAAACTGTTTTTT. Translation gives CASSQESTATNEKLFF. The sequence is built from TRBV4-2 and TRBJ1-4; the D gene cannot be named for sure. The germline ends are 8 bases apart after V is trimmed by 0 bases and J by 0 bases. Its CDR3 holds 16 amino acids, cysteine through phenylalanine. The sequence is cut down to CDR3 DNA, 48 bases in frame from base 1. As encoded in the germline V gene, CDR1 is LGHNA while CDR2 is YNFKEQ.